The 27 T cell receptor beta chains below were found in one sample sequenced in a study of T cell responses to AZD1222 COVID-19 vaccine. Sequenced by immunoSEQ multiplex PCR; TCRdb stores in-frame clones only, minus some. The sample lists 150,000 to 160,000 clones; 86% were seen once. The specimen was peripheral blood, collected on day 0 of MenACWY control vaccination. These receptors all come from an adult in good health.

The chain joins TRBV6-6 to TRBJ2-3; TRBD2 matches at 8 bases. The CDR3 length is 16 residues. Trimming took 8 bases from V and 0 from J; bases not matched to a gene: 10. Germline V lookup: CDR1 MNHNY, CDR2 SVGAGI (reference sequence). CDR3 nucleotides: TGTGCCAGCCGATTTGGCGGGGGGACTAGCACAGATACGCAGTATTTT. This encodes CASRFGGGTSTDTQYF.

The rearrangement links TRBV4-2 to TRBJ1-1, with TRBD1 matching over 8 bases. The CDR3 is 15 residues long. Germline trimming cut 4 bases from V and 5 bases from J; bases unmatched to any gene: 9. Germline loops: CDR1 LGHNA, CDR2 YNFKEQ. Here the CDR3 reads CASSPQGQGETEAFF. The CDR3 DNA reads TGTGCCAGCAGCCCCCAAGGACAGGGAGAGACTGAAGCTTTCTTT.

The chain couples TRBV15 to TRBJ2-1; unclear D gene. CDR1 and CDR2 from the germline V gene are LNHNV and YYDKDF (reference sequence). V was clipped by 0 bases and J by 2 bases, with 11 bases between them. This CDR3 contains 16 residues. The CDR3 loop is CATSRDPPETYNEQFF. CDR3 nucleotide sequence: TGTGCCACCAGCAGAGATCCACCGGAAACCTACAATGAGCAGTTCTTC. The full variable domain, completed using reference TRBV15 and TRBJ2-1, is DAMVIQNPRYQVTQFGKPVTLSCSQTLNHNVMYWYQQKSSQAPKLLFHYYDKDFNNEADTPDNFQSRRPNTSFCFLDIRSPGLGDTAMYLCATSRDPPETYNEQFFGPGTRLTVL.

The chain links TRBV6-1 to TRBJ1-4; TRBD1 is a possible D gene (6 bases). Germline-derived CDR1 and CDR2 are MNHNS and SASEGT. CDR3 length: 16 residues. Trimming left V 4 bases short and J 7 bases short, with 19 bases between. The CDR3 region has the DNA TGTGCCAGCAGTGGGAGGGGGGAACGGCCTAGTGAAAAACTGTTTTTT. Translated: CASSGRGERPSEKLFF.

The CDR3 sequence is CASSKGTSRGGYTEAFF. In DNA, the CDR3 is TGTGCCAGCAGCAAAGGTACCTCCAGGGGGGGATACACTGAAGCTTTCTTT. The chain combines TRBV21-1 with TRBJ1-1. TRBV21-1 is designated a pseudogene. This CDR3 has 17 residues.

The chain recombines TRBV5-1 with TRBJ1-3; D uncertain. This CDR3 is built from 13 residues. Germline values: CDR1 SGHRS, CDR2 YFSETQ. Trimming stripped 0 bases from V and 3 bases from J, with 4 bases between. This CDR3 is CASSLELGNTIYF. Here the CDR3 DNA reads TGCGCCAGCAGCTTGGAGCTTGGAAACACCATATATTTT.

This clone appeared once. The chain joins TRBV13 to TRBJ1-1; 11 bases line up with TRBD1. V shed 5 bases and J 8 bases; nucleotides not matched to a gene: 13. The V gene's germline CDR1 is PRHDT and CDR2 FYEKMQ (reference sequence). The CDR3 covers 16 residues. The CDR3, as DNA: TGTGCCAGCAGCCCGTGGACAGGGGGCAAATCTCTGGAAGCTTTCTTT. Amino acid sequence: CASSPWTGGKSLEAFF. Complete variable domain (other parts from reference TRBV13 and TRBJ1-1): AAGVIQSPRHLIKEKRETATLKCYPIPRHDTVYWYQQGPGQDPQFLISFYEKMQSDKGSIPDRFSAQQFSDYHSELNMSSLELGDSALYFCASSPWTGGKSLEAFFGQGTRLTVV.

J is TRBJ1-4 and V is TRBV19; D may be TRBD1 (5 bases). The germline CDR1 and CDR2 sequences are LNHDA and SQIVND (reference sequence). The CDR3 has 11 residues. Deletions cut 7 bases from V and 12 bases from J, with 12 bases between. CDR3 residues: CASKVGGELFF. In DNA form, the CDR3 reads TGTGCCAGTAAGGTCGGGGGGGAACTGTTTTTT.

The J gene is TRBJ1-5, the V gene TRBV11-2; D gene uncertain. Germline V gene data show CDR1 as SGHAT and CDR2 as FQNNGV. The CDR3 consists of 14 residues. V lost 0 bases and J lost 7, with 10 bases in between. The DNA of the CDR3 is TGTGCCAGCAGCTTAGAGAGGGTCGGACAGCCCCAGCATTTT. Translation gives CASSLERVGQPQHF.

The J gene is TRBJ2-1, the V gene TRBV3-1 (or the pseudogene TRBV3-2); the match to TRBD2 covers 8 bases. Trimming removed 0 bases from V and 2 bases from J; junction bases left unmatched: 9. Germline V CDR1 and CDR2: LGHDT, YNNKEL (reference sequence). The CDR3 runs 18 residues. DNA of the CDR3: TGTGCCAGCAGCCAAGACTCCCCTAGCGGGTACCCCTACAATGAGCAGTTCTTC. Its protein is CASSQDSPSGYPYNEQFF.

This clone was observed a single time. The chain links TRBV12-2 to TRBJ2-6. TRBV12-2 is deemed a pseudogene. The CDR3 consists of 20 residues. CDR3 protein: CASRFLFGLSRTSGANVLTF. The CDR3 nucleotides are TGTGCAAGTCGCTTTCTCTTTGGTTTGTCAAGAACCTCTGGGGCCAACGTCCTGACTTTC.

CDR3 sequence reads: CASSSTGASTGELFF. In nucleotides, the CDR3 is TGTGCCAGCAGTTCTACGGGGGCCAGCACCGGGGAGCTGTTTTTT. The genes are TRBV2 and TRBJ2-2; D may be TRBD1 or TRBD2 (6 bases each). Trimming shortened V by 5 bases and J by 4 bases, and 14 bases separated the two germline ends. The CDR3 loop spans 15 amino acids. The germline V gene encodes CDR1 SNHLY and CDR2 FYNNEI.

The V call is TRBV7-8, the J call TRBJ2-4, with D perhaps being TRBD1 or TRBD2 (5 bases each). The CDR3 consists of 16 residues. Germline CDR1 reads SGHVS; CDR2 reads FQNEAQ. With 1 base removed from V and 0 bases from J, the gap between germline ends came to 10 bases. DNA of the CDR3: TGTGCCAGCAGCTTAGGCGTGGGGGTAGCCAAAAACATTCAGTACTTC. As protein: CASSLGVGVAKNIQYF.

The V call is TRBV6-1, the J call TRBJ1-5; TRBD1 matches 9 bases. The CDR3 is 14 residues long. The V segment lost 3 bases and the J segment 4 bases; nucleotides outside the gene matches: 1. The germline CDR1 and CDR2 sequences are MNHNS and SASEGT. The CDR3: CASSEGTGNQPQHF. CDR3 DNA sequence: TGTGCCAGCAGTGAGGGGACAGGGAATCAGCCCCAGCATTTT.

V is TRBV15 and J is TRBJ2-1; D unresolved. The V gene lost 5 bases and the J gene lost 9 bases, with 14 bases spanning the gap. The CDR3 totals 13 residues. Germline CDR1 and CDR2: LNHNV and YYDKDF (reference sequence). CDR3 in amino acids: CATSPRIGSEQFF. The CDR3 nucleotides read TGTGCCACCAGCCCCCGGATCGGAAGTGAGCAGTTCTTC.

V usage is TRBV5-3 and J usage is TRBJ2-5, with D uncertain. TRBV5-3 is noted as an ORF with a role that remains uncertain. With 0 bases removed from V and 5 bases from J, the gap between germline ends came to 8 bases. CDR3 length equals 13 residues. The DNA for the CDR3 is TGTGCCAGAAGCTTGGTCGCCGGGGAGACCCAGTACTTC. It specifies CARSLVAGETQYF.

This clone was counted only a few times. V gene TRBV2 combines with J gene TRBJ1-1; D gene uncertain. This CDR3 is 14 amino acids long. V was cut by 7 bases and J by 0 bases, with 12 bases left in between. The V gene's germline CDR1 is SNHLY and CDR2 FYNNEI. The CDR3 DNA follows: TGTGCCAGCATAGTGGATAGGATGAACACTGAAGCTTTCTTT. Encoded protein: CASIVDRMNTEAFF. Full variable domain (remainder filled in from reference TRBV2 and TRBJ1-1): EPEVTQTPSHQVTQMGQEVILRCVPISNHLYFYWYRQILGQKVEFLVSFYNNEISEKSEIFDDQFSVERPDGSNFTLKIRSTKLEDSAMYFCASIVDRMNTEAFFGQGTRLTVV.

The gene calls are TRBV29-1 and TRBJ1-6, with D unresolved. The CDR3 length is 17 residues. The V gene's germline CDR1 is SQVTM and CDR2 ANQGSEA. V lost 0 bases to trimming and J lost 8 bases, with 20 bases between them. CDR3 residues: CSVEDRRKVMKYSPLHF. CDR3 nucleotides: TGCAGCGTTGAAGATCGACGTAAGGTCATGAAGTATTCACCCCTCCACTTT.

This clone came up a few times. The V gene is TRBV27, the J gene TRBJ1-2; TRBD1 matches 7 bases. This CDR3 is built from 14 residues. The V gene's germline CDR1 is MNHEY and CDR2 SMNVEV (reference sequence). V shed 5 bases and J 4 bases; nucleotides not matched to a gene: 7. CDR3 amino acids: CASSPRDRIYGYTF. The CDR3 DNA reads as TGTGCCAGCAGTCCCCGGGACAGAATCTATGGCTACACCTTC.

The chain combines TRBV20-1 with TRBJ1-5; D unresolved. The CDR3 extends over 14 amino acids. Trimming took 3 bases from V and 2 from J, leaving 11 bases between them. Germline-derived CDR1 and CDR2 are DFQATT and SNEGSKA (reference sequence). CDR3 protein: CSASGQEGNQPQHF. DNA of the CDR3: TGCAGTGCTAGTGGGCAGGAAGGCAATCAGCCCCAGCATTTT.

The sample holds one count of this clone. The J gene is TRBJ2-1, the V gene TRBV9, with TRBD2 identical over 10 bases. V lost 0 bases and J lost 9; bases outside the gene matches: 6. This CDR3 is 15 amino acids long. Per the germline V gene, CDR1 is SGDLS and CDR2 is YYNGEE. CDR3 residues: CASSVELAGPPEQFF. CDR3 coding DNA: TGTGCCAGCAGCGTAGAACTAGCGGGACCCCCTGAGCAGTTCTTC.

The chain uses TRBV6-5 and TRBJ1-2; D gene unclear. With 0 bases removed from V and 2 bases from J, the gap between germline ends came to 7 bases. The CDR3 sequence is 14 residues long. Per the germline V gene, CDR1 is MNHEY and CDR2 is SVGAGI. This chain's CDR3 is CASSYSSLNYGYTF. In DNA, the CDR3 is TGTGCCAGCAGTTACTCGAGTCTGAACTATGGCTACACCTTC.

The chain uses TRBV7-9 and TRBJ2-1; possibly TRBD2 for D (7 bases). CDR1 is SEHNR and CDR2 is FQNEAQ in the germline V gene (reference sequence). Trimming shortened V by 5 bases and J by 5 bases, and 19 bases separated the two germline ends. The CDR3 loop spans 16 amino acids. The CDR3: CASSALGGGLNNEQFF. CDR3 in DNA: TGTGCCAGCAGCGCCCTCGGCGGGGGCCTTAACAATGAGCAGTTCTTC.

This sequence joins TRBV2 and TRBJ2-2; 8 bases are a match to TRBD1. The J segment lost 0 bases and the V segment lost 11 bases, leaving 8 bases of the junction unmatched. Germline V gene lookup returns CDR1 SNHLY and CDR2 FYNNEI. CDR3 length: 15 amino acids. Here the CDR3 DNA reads TGTGCCCGAGGACAGGGACTCGCGAACACCGGGGAGCTGTTTTTT. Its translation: CARGQGLANTGELFF.

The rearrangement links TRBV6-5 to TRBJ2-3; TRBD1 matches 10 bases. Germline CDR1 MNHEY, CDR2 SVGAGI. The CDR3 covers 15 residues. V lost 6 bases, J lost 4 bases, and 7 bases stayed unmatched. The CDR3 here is CASRRTGGRADTQYF. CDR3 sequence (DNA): TGTGCCAGCAGACGGACAGGGGGAAGGGCAGATACGCAGTATTTT.

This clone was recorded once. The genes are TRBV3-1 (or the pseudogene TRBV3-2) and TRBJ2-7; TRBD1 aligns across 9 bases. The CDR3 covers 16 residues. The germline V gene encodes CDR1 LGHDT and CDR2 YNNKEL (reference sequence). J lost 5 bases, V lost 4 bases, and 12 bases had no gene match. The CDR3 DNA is TGTGCCAGCAGCCCCGGACCGGGACAGGGTTACCACGAGCAGTACTTC. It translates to CASSPGPGQGYHEQYF.

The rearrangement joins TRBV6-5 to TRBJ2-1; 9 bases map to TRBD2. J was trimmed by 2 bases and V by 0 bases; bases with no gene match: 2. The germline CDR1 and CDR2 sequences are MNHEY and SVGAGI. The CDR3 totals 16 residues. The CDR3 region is CASSYSSGGTYNEQFF. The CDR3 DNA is TGTGCCAGCAGTTACTCTAGCGGGGGCACCTACAATGAGCAGTTCTTC.